The sequence of this T cell receptor beta chain was determined in a study of blood T cells in healthy people across ages. Drawn from each donor were ten milliliters of peripheral blood. Next came a second PCR, run for about 7 to 12 cycles, which used a sample-barcoded 5' primer along with a J-beta primer mix. In TCRdb, the 5' RACE reads were re-called with MiXCR into one record per CDR3 protein. The sample holds about 1.4 million distinct CDR3 sequences, approximately 63% seen once. This clonotype was picked up a small number of times. The ends lost 3 bases at V and 4 bases at J; junction bases unmatched: 7. Germline loops: CDR1 SQVTM, CDR2 ANQGSEA. The CDR3 spans 15 residues.

The sample consisted of blood. The chain uses TRBV29-1 and TRBJ2-3; 10 nucleotides agree with TRBD2. The receptor was derived from a man younger than 30 in good health. The CDR3: CSVDGLAGAADTQYF. Written as DNA, the CDR3 is TGCAGCGTTGACGGGCTAGCGGGAGCCGCAGATACGCAGTATTTT.